This is a list of T cell receptor beta chains from one sample in a study of CD8 T cells in ankylosing spondylitis. TCRdb reprocessed the 5' RACE reads with MiXCR, giving one entry per CDR3 protein. The sample consists of approximately 150,000 distinct CDR3 sequences, approximately 9% of them appearing once. Sequenced material: blood, either unsorted or a sorted T cell fraction (not recorded which). These receptors all come from a female donor with ankylosing spondylitis or in good health (not recorded which). CDR3s leave out the opening cysteine and the closing phenylalanine or tryptophan.

v_call cdr3_aa
TRBV27 ATTSSGSPDTQY
TRBV5-1 ASSQGLQETQY
TRBV10-3 AISDPSHLSKPQH
TRBV29-1 SVEDLGSPEQY
TRBV7-9 ASSLAVGDGYGYT
TRBV3-1 ATSQKVRWRQEAGELF
TRBV7-9 ASSRGQNDRGAF
TRBV3-1 ASSQENAGIEEQF
TRBV6-2/TRBV6-3 ASSPEGGDEQF
TRBV11-2 ASSLGVGNYEQY
TRBV27 ASRERHFADTQY
TRBV7-3 ASSSPLSGRAIDEQF
TRBV20-1 SVLFPQNNSPLH
TRBV12-3/TRBV12-4 ASSLMGRLDEQF
TRBV13 ASSTRTGSNEQF
TRBV6-1 ASRSKPGLAYEQY
TRBV7-2 ASSFAGATEQETQY
TRBV6-1 ASRRKSPGHEQY
TRBV12-3/TRBV12-4 ASSLGWQLYEQY
TRBV30 AWSVGYGAEQF
TRBV27 ATGLFNTGELF
TRBV14 ASSRGVLGEQY
TRBV7-6 ASSLSEENEQY
TRBV5-1 ASRYNTGDYEQY
TRBV29-1 SVSGGSDLYGYT
TRBV6-4 ASSVQGGNSYNEQF
TRBV4-1 ASSNPATGELF
TRBV21-1 ASSVSASRKETQY
TRBV27 ASRPLGYSSSYNEQF
TRBV7-8 ASSLDRPSLYGYT
TRBV28 ASQWTRGTGELF
TRBV7-2 ASTQGQGVKNEQF
TRBV20-1 SVSGNGYEQY
TRBV2 ASSEALTAGETQY
TRBV20-1 SASWGLAAYNEQF
TRBV12-3/TRBV12-4 ASSLTTNEQF
TRBV7-9 ASSFGLEGTDTQY
TRBV10-2 DSSEGVSSYNEQF
TRBV9 ASSVAGALQF
TRBV7-9 ASSLGTARNYGYT
TRBV24-1 ATSAFTDTQY